A single T cell receptor (beta chain) is shown here with its context. Germline V gives CDR1 SNHLY, CDR2 FYNNEI. Trimming left V 8 bases short and J 6 bases short, with 25 bases between. This CDR3 has 16 residues. This entry comes from a study of a mutant IDH1 vaccine in newly diagnosed glioma. The time point was: baseline, week 1 (first vaccination visit). The treatment is: pre-vaccination baseline after standard-of-care therapy. Astrocytomas found in donors were new, WHO grade 3 or 4, IDH1-mutant and ATRX-lost. Clones were read by immunoSEQ multiplex PCR, and TCRdb kept only the in-frame ones, dropping some. The sample has around 33,000 clones; about 85% are singletons.

This specimen consisted of PBMCs, obtained from a glioma patient treated with radiotherapy, temozolomide or both. The TCR comes from a woman between 35 and 50 years old with glioma. This chain joins TRBV2 and TRBJ1-1, with a weak D call TRBD1 (6 bases). This CDR3 reads CASLATTNRVLAEAFF. In DNA form, the CDR3 reads TGTGCCAGCCTGGCAACAACCAACAGGGTTTTGGCTGAAGCTTTCTTT.